The next 5 T cell receptor beta chains were all read from a single sample in a study of identical twins. TCRdb independently ran MiXCR on the 5' RACE reads; one entry per CDR3 protein. This sample has 300,000 to 400,000 distinct CDR3 sequences, with 10% to 15% found just once. These data were likewise used in another study, on yellow fever vaccine responses in identical twins.

Sequenced: CD8+ T cells sorted from blood. The receptors derive from a young woman in good health.

In this sample, this clonotype turned up many times. V gene TRBV7-6 combines with J gene TRBJ2-3, with 10 bases identical to TRBD2. The CDR3 totals 15 residues. V lost 5 bases to trimming and J lost 2 bases; unmatched junction nucleotides: 4. The germline V gene has CDR1 SGHVS and CDR2 FNYEAQ. The CDR3: CASSRTSGPTDTQYF. The CDR3 coding sequence is TGTGCCAGCAGCAGGACTAGCGGCCCCACAGATACGCAGTATTTT.

This clonotype was detected only a few times. The chain has TRBV7-9 and TRBJ2-2, with TRBD1 as a possible D gene (5 bases). V lost 4 bases and J lost 5, with 20 bases in between. This CDR3 has 17 residues. The germline V gene has CDR1 SEHNR and CDR2 FQNEAQ (reference sequence). The CDR3 DNA reads TGTGCCAGCAGCTCCAGGGTTCTAGGGTCCGGAACCGGGGAGCTGTTTTTT. As protein: CASSSRVLGSGTGELFF. Filled out from reference TRBV7-9 and TRBJ2-2, the complete variable domain reads DTGVSQNPRHKITKRGQNVTFRCDPISEHNRLYWYRQTLGQGPEFLTYFQNEAQLEKSRLLSDRFSAERPKGSFSTLEIQRTEQGDSAMYLCASSSRVLGSGTGELFFGEGSRLTVL.

The rearrangement uses TRBV6-2 or TRBV6-3 and TRBJ2-2; D is unresolved. V lost 4 bases to trimming and J lost 3 bases, with 9 bases between them. Germline CDR1 reads MNHEY; CDR2 reads SVGEGT. The CDR3 loop spans 14 amino acids. The CDR3 DNA is TGTGCCAGCAGTTTGCGGCAGGACACCGGGGAGCTGTTTTTT. It translates to CASSLRQDTGELFF.

The rearrangement uses TRBV27 and TRBJ2-7; possible D gene TRBD2, 5 bases. The CDR3 sequence is 13 residues long. Trimming took off 5 bases at V and 6 bases at J, with 14 bases between the two ends. Germline CDR1 reads MNHEY; CDR2 reads SMNVEV (reference sequence). CDR3 amino acids: CASSPEGHLEQYF. In DNA, the CDR3 is TGTGCCAGCAGTCCTGAGGGTCATCTCGAGCAGTACTTC.

The V gene is TRBV7-8, the J gene TRBJ2-1; 11 nucleotides agree with TRBD2. Germline CDR1 SGHVS, CDR2 FQNEAQ. With 4 bases clipped from V and 7 bases from J, the junction kept 6 bases outside the gene matches. The CDR3 spans 15 residues. The CDR3: CASSSRGLADNEQFF. The CDR3 nucleotides read TGTGCCAGCAGCTCGAGGGGACTAGCGGATAATGAGCAGTTCTTC.